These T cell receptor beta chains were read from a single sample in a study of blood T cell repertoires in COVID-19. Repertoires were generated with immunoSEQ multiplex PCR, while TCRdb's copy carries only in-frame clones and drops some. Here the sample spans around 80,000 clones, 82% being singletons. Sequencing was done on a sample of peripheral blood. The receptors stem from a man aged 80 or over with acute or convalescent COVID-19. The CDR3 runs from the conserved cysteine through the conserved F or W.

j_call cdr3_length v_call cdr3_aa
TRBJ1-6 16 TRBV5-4 CASSSFQTGAASPLHF
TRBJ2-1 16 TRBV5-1 CASSLVSRGGNNEQFF
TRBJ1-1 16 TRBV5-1 CASSRTGISGGTEAFF
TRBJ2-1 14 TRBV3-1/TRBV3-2 CASSQRGVDNEQFF
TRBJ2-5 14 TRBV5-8 CASSRSGGEETQYF
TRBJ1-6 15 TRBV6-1 CASSEAGRGRSPLHF
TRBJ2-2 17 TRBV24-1 CATSDWTSGPNTGELFF
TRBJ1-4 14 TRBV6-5 CASQKQGLNEKLFF
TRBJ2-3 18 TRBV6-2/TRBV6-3 CASSYSLAADLFTDTQYF
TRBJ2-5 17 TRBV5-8 CASSFRVTSGGQETQYF
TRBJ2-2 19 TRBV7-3 CASSLSPRPEASSTGELFF
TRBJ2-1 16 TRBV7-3 CASSASGTRHYNEQFF
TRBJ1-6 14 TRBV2 CASSADRGGSPLHF
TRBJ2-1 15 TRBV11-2 CASSLNAGVYNEQFF
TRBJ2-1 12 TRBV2 CASSDEGNEQFF
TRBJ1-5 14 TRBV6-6 CASRPGGAGQPQHF
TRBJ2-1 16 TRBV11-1 CASSLAAGGGYNEQFF
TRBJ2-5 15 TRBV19 CASSPDIRRQETQYF
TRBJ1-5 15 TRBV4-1 CASSQADRANQPQHF
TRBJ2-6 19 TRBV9 CASSPDEGLSSAGANVLTF
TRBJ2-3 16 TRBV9 CASSVDSSGATDTQYF
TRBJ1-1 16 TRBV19 CASSLRGRPRNTEAFF
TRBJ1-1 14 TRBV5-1 CASSLGPLNTEAFF
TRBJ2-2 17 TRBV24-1 CATSDRTSGVYTGELFF
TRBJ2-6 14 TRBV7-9 CASSPLSGANVLTF
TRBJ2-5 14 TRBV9 CASSVSAGQQTQYF
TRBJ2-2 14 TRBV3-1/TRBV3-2 CASSLSVNTGELFF
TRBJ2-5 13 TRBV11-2 CASSLRRGETQYF
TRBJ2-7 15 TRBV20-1 CSASEGTGISYEQYF
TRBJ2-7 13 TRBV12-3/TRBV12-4 CASSFDRAYEQYF
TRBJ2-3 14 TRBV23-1 CASSRGQGATQEYF
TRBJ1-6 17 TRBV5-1 CASSSRTGFDINSPLHF
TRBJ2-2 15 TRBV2 CASSAVAGRTGELFF
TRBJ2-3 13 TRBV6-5 CASSLQGRDTQYF
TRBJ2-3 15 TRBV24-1 CATSDRGQGRDTQYF
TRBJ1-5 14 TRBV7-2 CASSERQGNQPQHF
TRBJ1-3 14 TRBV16 CASSQLSSGNTIYF
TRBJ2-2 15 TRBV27 CASSSTGANTGELFF
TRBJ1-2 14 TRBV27 CASSKTGTLYGYTF
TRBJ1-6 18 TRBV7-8 CASSPRVGTGDYNSPLHF
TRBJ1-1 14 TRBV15 CATSRPPGGTEAFF
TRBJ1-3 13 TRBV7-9 CASSLNFGNTIYF
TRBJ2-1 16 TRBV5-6 CASSSGLAPLYNEQFF
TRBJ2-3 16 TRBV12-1 CASSSRTSGLTDTQYF
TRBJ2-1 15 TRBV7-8 CASSPRSGLVNEQFF
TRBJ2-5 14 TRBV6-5 CASSYRTVQETQYF
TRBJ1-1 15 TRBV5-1 CASSSPGQGNTEAFF
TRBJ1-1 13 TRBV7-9 CASTLGRDTEAFF
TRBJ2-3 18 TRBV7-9 CASSTPERQGRRTDTQYF
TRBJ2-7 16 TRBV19 CASSLQHGAFSYEQYF